A selection of T cell receptor beta chains follows, all from one sample in a study of HIV-infected children after antiretroviral therapy interruption. MiXCR, applied by TCRdb to the 3' RACE reads, yields one record per CDR3 protein. The sample has about 46,000 distinct CDR3 sequences; approximately 4.3% are singletons. Sequenced here: CD45RA+ CD4+ T cells from PBMCs, pooled from several time points, sampled from a donor given antiretroviral therapy, either interrupted or continuous. The origin of the receptors is a pool of human donors with HIV. CDR3s include the opening cysteine and the closing phenylalanine or tryptophan. A D gene is named only where the DNA matches it firmly. Some rows mark clone size as missing; the rest say once, few, many or name a class of expanded clone.

j_gene	d_gene	v_gene	abundance	CDR3aa	CDR3nt
TRBJ2-1	TRBD2	TRBV3-1	few	CASSAWGGTHEQFF	TGTGCCAGCAGTGCTTGGGGGGGGACCCATGAGCAGTTCTTC
TRBJ1-5	-	TRBV20-1	many	CSARDLGPQNQPQHF	TGCAGTGCTAGAGATCTGGGGCCGCAAAATCAGCCCCAGCATTTT
TRBJ2-1	-	TRBV29-1	many	CSSRQVNEQFF	TGCAGCTCCCGACAGGTCAATGAGCAGTTCTTC
TRBJ1-6	-	TRBV6-9	many	CASSTRTAPSYNSPLHF	TGTGCCAGCAGTACCCGCACAGCTCCCTCCTATAATTCACCCCTCCACTTT
TRBJ2-7	-	TRBV29-1	many	CSVEDQPFLGSYEQYF	TGCAGCGTTGAAGATCAGCCGTTTCTGGGCTCCTACGAGCAGTACTTC
TRBJ1-1	-	TRBV12-3/TRBV12-4	few	CASSLYIGETEAFF	TGTGCCAGCAGTTTATATATAGGGGAAACTGAAGCTTTCTTT
TRBJ2-7	-	TRBV2	many	CASIRTQGYEQYF	TGTGCCAGCATTCGAACCCAGGGATACGAGCAGTACTTC
TRBJ2-1	-	TRBV29-1	many	CSVLRGTWDEQFF	TGCAGCGTCCTGAGGGGGACTTGGGACGAGCAGTTCTTC
TRBJ1-1	TRBD1	TRBV7-9	many	CASSQGGPNTEAFF	TGTGCCAGCAGCCAGGGGGGCCCGAACACTGAAGCTTTCTTT
TRBJ2-1	TRBD1	TRBV30	many	CAWSGQGVNEQFF	TGTGCCTGGAGTGGGCAGGGGGTAAATGAGCAGTTCTTC
TRBJ1-1	-	TRBV25-1	many	CASSVAVENTEAFF	TGTGCCAGCAGTGTAGCAGTAGAAAACACTGAAGCTTTCTTT
TRBJ2-3	-	TRBV9	-	CASSVGRTDTQYF	TGTGCCAGCAGCGTAGGACGAACAGATACGCAGTATTTT
TRBJ2-5	TRBD1	TRBV12-3/TRBV12-4	many	CASSPRGTGVGETQYF	TGTGCCAGCAGTCCCCGGGGGACAGGGGTTGGGGAGACCCAGTACTTC
TRBJ1-1	TRBD1	TRBV7-9	many	CASSLTGGHTEAFF	TGTGCCAGCAGCTTAACAGGGGGCCACACTGAAGCTTTCTTT
TRBJ2-1	-	TRBV7-9	many	CASSSVNHSYNEQFF	TGTGCCAGCAGCTCCGTCAACCACTCCTACAATGAGCAGTTCTTC
TRBJ1-6	-	TRBV7-9	many	CASSLGAGTPLHF	TGTGCCAGCAGCTTAGGGGCAGGGACACCCCTCCACTTT
TRBJ2-1	-	TRBV6-6	many	CAGRVGVLGEQFF	TGTGCCGGCCGAGTCGGAGTCTTAGGTGAGCAGTTCTTC
TRBJ2-7	TRBD2	TRBV2	medium-sized	CAGCSGRSYEQYF	TGTGCCGGATGCAGCGGGAGGTCCTACGAGCAGTACTTC
TRBJ2-2	TRBD2	TRBV29-1	few	CSARLAGNTGELFF	TGCAGCGCACGACTAGCGGGGAACACCGGGGAGCTGTTTTTT
TRBJ2-1	-	TRBV6-1	many	CASSEVTGSNTEQFF	TGTGCCAGCAGTGAAGTCACAGGGAGTAACACTGAGCAGTTCTTC
TRBJ2-1	-	TRBV20-1	many	CSAYDSYNEQFF	TGCAGTGCTTATGATTCCTACAATGAGCAGTTCTTC
TRBJ1-2	-	TRBV30	many	CAWSAQARGGYTF	TGTGCCTGGAGTGCCCAGGCGCGTGGGGGCTACACCTTC
TRBJ2-1	-	TRBV5-6	many	CASSLAYGEGGQFF	TGTGCCAGCAGCTTGGCATATGGGGAAGGAGGGCAGTTCTTC
TRBJ2-3	-	TRBV5-6	many	CASSLSINRLTDTQYF	TGTGCCAGCAGCTTGTCAATCAACCGACTCACAGATACGCAGTATTTT
TRBJ1-1	-	TRBV29-1	few	CSVGGTEAFF	TGCAGCGTTGGGGGCACTGAAGCTTTCTTT
TRBJ2-5	-	TRBV2	-	CASSEQENSRETQYF	TGTGCCAGCAGTGAGCAGGAAAACAGCCGAGAGACCCAGTACTTC
TRBJ2-7	-	TRBV12-3/TRBV12-4	many	CASSYRAGTQQYF	TGTGCCAGCAGTTATCGGGCGGGTACCCAGCAGTACTTC
TRBJ2-7	-	TRBV27	many	CASSGRVNEQYF	TGTGCCAGCAGCGGTAGGGTAAACGAGCAGTACTTC
TRBJ2-2	-	TRBV6-6	many	CASRKPDSVRYTGELFF	TGTGCCAGCCGTAAACCGGACAGCGTTAGGTACACCGGGGAGCTGTTTTTT
TRBJ1-5	TRBD1	TRBV28	-	CASSPSTGVTDRSNQPQHF	TGTGCCAGCAGTCCGTCGACAGGGGTCACTGATCGAAGCAATCAGCCCCAGCATTTT
TRBJ2-7	TRBD1	TRBV4-2	-	CASSQVGGQGYEQYF	TGTGCCAGCAGCCAAGTTGGGGGACAGGGCTACGAGCAGTACTTC
TRBJ2-1	TRBD1	TRBV5-1	many	CASSFGQGNNEQFF	TGCGCCAGCAGCTTCGGACAGGGCAACAATGAGCAGTTCTTC
TRBJ1-2	-	TRBV12-3/TRBV12-4	-	CASSPRGEFGYGYTF	TGTGCCAGCAGTCCCAGGGGAGAGTTCGGCTATGGCTACACCTTC
TRBJ1-5	-	TRBV27	many	CASSSGQPFQPQHF	TGTGCCAGCAGTTCGGGGCAGCCATTTCAGCCCCAGCATTTT
TRBJ2-3	TRBD2	TRBV4-1	many	CASNQAGGERADTQYF	TGCGCCAGCAATCAAGCGGGGGGGGAGAGGGCAGATACGCAGTATTTT
TRBJ2-7	-	TRBV5-1	many	CASSLNEPYEQYF	TGCGCCAGCAGCTTAAACGAGCCCTACGAGCAGTACTTC
TRBJ2-3	-	TRBV24-1	many	CATSGGGGTDTQYF	TGTGCCACCAGTGGTGGGGGCGGCACAGATACGCAGTATTTT
TRBJ1-2	-	TRBV27	-	CASSSWIRGGYTF	TGTGCCAGCAGTTCCTGGATTCGGGGTGGCTACACCTTC
TRBJ2-3	-	TRBV20-1	many	CSARELGRTDTQYF	TGCAGTGCTAGGGAGCTCGGGCGCACAGATACGCAGTATTTT
TRBJ1-1	-	TRBV5-1	-	CASSPLPGDTEAFF	TGCGCCAGCAGCCCCTTACCAGGAGACACTGAAGCTTTCTTT
TRBJ2-5	TRBD2	TRBV29-1	-	CSVDGTSGGAGETQYF	TGCAGCGTTGATGGAACTAGCGGGGGGGCCGGAGAGACCCAGTACTTC
TRBJ2-2	-	TRBV14	few	CASSQVPGEEGELFF	TGTGCCAGCAGCCAAGTTCCAGGGGAGGAAGGGGAGCTGTTTTTT
TRBJ2-6	TRBD1	TRBV28	-	CASNAPGQGFSGANVLTF	TGTGCCAGCAACGCCCCGGGACAGGGGTTCTCTGGGGCCAACGTCCTGACTTTC
TRBJ2-7	TRBD1	TRBV12-3/TRBV12-4	many	CASSPQGAASYEQYF	TGTGCCAGCAGTCCCCAGGGGGCCGCCTCCTACGAGCAGTACTTC
TRBJ1-1	-	TRBV29-1	many	CSVNREGTEAFF	TGCAGCGTTAACAGGGAGGGCACTGAAGCTTTCTTT
TRBJ1-2	TRBD1	TRBV5-4	many	CASSLGGTGDYGYTF	TGTGCCAGCAGCTTGGGAGGGACAGGGGACTATGGCTACACCTTC
TRBJ1-5	-	TRBV6-1	many	CASSEEGESQHF	TGTGCCAGCAGTGAAGAGGGGGAGTCCCAGCATTTT
TRBJ1-1	-	TRBV7-2	many	CASSRIMNTEAFF	TGTGCCAGCAGTAGGATAATGAACACTGAAGCTTTCTTT
TRBJ2-1	TRBD2	TRBV7-2	many	CASTLGRGGFGEQFF	TGTGCCAGCACCCTAGGGCGGGGGGGTTTTGGTGAGCAGTTCTTC
TRBJ1-2	TRBD1	TRBV11-2	-	CASSPSWGTGKYGYTF	TGTGCCAGCAGCCCTAGCTGGGGGACAGGGAAATATGGCTACACCTTC
TRBJ2-1	-	TRBV20-1	many	CSAREGAYNEQFF	TGCAGTGCTAGAGAGGGGGCCTACAATGAGCAGTTCTTC
TRBJ1-1	-	TRBV12-3/TRBV12-4	-	CASTIRYGATGRGTEAFF	TGTGCCAGCACCATTCGTTACGGGGCCACAGGGCGGGGAACTGAAGCTTTCTTT
TRBJ2-7	-	TRBV27	many	CASSPIGEDEQYF	TGTGCCAGCAGTCCCATTGGAGAGGACGAGCAGTACTTC
TRBJ1-2	-	TRBV5-8	many	CASSLRGYGYTF	TGTGCCAGCAGCTTGCGGGGCTATGGCTACACCTTC